The 18 T cell receptor beta chains listed next were all sequenced from one sample in a study of molecular identifiers for immune sequencing clone quantification. MiXCR, run by TCRdb on the PCR reads, gives a single entry per CDR3 protein. Of approximately 670,000 distinct CDR3 sequences in the sample, 15% to 20% are singletons; the top ten hold roughly 0.85%. Sequenced: naive CD8+ T cells from blood, with Jurkat cell RNA spiked in. Subset here: FACS-sorted CD8+CD4-CCR7+CD45RA+ naive T cells. Receptors were obtained from a human donor in good health. Some libraries in this study had Jurkat cell RNA spiked in.

V gene TRBV6-2 or TRBV6-3 combines with J gene TRBJ2-1; weak D call: TRBD2 (6 bases). Germline CDR1 MNHEY, CDR2 SVGEGT. The V end was cut by 0 bases, the J end by 3 bases, with 12 bases between. The CDR3 has 16 amino acids. This CDR3 is CASSYSTRENYNEQFF. The CDR3 DNA sequence: TGTGCCAGCAGTTACTCGACTCGGGAGAACTACAATGAGCAGTTCTTC.

This clonotype showed up just once. This could be a read error, since a much larger clone is one nucleotide away. The chain joins TRBV29-1 to TRBJ2-7, with no clear D. Germline V gene lookup returns CDR1 SQVTM and CDR2 ANQGSEA. CDR3 length: 13 amino acids. V dropped 3 bases and J dropped 1 base, with 10 bases sitting between them. CDR3 DNA sequence: TGCAGCGTTGATGACGGAAGATCCTACGAGCAGTACTTC. Translation gives CSVDDGRSYEQYF.

In this sample, this clonotype turned up many times. The J gene is TRBJ2-7, the V gene TRBV6-6; 11 positions agree with TRBD1. The germline V gene has CDR1 MNHNY and CDR2 SVGAGI (reference sequence). The CDR3 has 15 amino acids. Unmatched junction bases numbered 2, after V lost 0 bases and J lost 4 bases. The CDR3 sequence: CASSYSGTGGYEQYF. In DNA, the CDR3 is TGTGCCAGCAGTTACTCCGGGACAGGGGGGTACGAGCAGTACTTC.

With regard to this clonotype: A much larger clone lies one base from this, so it may be a read error. The V gene is TRBV20-1, the J gene TRBJ2-3; D is perhaps TRBD2 (6 bases). The CDR3 covers 15 residues. Germline-derived CDR1 and CDR2 are DFQATT and SNEGSKA (reference sequence). DNA for the CDR3: TGCAGTACTAGAGTGGAGGGAACCGCAACAGATACGCAGTATTTT. Protein product: CSTRVEGTATDTQYF.

The sample holds a few counts of this clonotype. This chain joins TRBV27 and TRBJ2-7; 11 bases are shared with TRBD1. The CDR3 spans 14 residues. The V gene's germline CDR1 is MNHEY and CDR2 SMNVEV (reference sequence). J lost 4 bases, V lost 7 bases, and 6 bases had no gene match. CDR3 loop: CASKVGQGAYEQYF. The CDR3 DNA reads as TGTGCCAGCAAGGTCGGACAGGGGGCATACGAGCAGTACTTC.

This clonotype was counted a single time. A read error may account for a junction end that differs from germline. CDR3 protein: CTSSPWDPLSYNEQFF. The CDR3 nucleotides are TGTACCAGCTCACCATGGGACCCCCTTTCCTACAATGAGCAGTTCTTC. The genes are TRBV18 and TRBJ2-1; D may match TRBD1 or TRBD2 (5 bases each). CDR1 KGHSH and CDR2 LQKENI come from the germline V gene. The CDR3 covers 16 residues.

This clonotype was recorded at least ten times. Here the CDR3 reads CASSQDQQGNTEAFF. The CDR3, as DNA: TGCGCCAGCAGCCAAGACCAACAGGGAAACACTGAAGCTTTCTTT. The chain recombines TRBV4-1 with TRBJ1-1; D possibly corresponds to TRBD1 (6 bases). The CDR3 has 15 residues. Trimming stripped 0 bases from V and 2 bases from J, with 10 bases between. The germline CDR1 and CDR2 sequences are MGHRA and YSYEKL.

About this clonotype itself: An end of the junction does not agree with germline; a read error may underlie this. The rearrangement uses TRBV15 and TRBJ1-3; 11 bases line up with TRBD1. CDR1 and CDR2 from the germline V gene are LNHNV and YYDKDF (reference sequence). This CDR3 has 19 residues. The CDR3, as DNA: TGTGCCACCAGCAGAGAGCCGGGACAGGGGGGTATAGCTGGAAACACCACATATTTT. Protein product: CATSREPGQGGIAGNTTYF.

This chain uses TRBV27 with TRBJ2-7; 10 bases align to TRBD1. Looked up from germline, CDR1 is MNHEY and CDR2 is SMNVEV (reference sequence). CDR3 length: 15 amino acids. The V gene end was trimmed by 5 bases and the J gene end by 3 bases; junction bases not matched to a gene: 7. CDR3 protein: CASSGTGATNYEQYF. The CDR3 DNA reads TGTGCCAGCAGTGGGACAGGGGCTACAAACTACGAGCAGTACTTC.

Note on this clonotype: The junction differs from germline at one of its ends, possibly a read error. The rearrangement uses TRBV12-3 or TRBV12-4 and TRBJ1-1; 9 positions match TRBD1. CDR3 size: 16 residues. CDR3 sequence reads: CASRSTGGLWTTEALF. The CDR3 DNA follows: TGTGCCAGCAGATCCACAGGGGGCTTATGGACCACTGAAGCTCTCTTT.

This clonotype was detected many times. The CDR3 protein is CAWSRTAYNEQFF. The CDR3 nucleotides are TGTGCCTGGAGCCGGACAGCCTACAATGAGCAGTTCTTC. The chain has TRBV30 and TRBJ2-1; tentatively, D is TRBD1 (6 bases). V was clipped by 3 bases and J by 2 bases, with 8 bases between them. Germline assignment: CDR1 GTSNPN and CDR2 SVGIG (reference sequence). CDR3 length: 13 residues.

Worth noting for this clonotype: A much larger clone differs by one base, so this may be a read error. The rearrangement uses TRBV4-2 and TRBJ2-7, with TRBD1 matching over 11 bases. Germline V gene sequence: CDR1 LGHNA, CDR2 YNFKEQ. The CDR3 spans 16 residues. This CDR3 reads CANSQELGQGADEQYF. DNA for the CDR3: TGTGCCAACAGCCAAGAGCTTGGACAGGGGGCGGATGAGCAGTACTTC.

This clonotype was seen only a few times. The chain employs TRBV4-3 and TRBJ2-7; 7 bases align to TRBD1. Per germline, CDR1 LGHNA and CDR2 YSLEER. The CDR3 spans 15 residues. V shed 2 bases and J 1 base; nucleotides not matched to a gene: 5. Here the CDR3 reads CASSQYRGFSYEQYF. In DNA form, the CDR3 reads TGCGCCAGCAGCCAATACAGGGGCTTTTCCTACGAGCAGTACTTC.

This clonotype was seen many times. The chain combines TRBV28 with TRBJ2-7; TRBD2 aligns across 8 bases. V was clipped by 4 bases and J by 7 bases; unmatched bases: 18. CDR1 is MDHEN, CDR2 SYDVKM, per germline. The length of the CDR3 is 17 residues. The CDR3 loop is CASSSSQTSGLGEEQYF. The CDR3 DNA reads as TGTGCCAGCAGTTCCTCCCAAACTAGCGGCCTGGGGGAAGAGCAGTACTTC.

This clonotype was recorded a few times. The chain has TRBV12-3 or TRBV12-4 and TRBJ2-2; D is unresolved. V lost 5 bases and J lost 6, with 7 bases in between. The CDR3 runs 12 residues. CDR3 sequence reads: CASSNNPGELFF. The CDR3 bases are TGTGCCAGCAGTAATAATCCCGGGGAGCTGTTTTTT.

Ten or more counts support this clonotype. The V call is TRBV25-1, the J call TRBJ2-7; TRBD1 aligns across 11 bases. This CDR3 has 14 amino acids. The V gene end was trimmed by 5 bases and the J gene end by 6 bases; junction bases not matched to a gene: 6. Germline CDR1 MGHDK, CDR2 SYGVNS. As DNA, the CDR3 is TGTGCCAGCAGTCCCATTGGGACAGGGGGCGAGCAGTACTTC. It is translated as CASSPIGTGGEQYF.

This clonotype was found many times. This sequence joins TRBV7-9 and TRBJ2-2, with D maybe TRBD2 (5 bases). V lost 1 base and J lost 4, with 10 bases in between. The germline V gene encodes CDR1 SEHNR and CDR2 FQNEAQ (reference sequence). The CDR3 totals 15 residues. The CDR3 region has the DNA TGTGCCAGCAGCTTAGACCGTACTAGCACCGGGGAGCTGTTTTTT. Its protein is CASSLDRTSTGELFF.

This clonotype was seen at least ten times. CDR3 region: CASSLLGITYEQYF. CDR3 in DNA: TGTGCCAGCAGTTTATTGGGAATCACCTACGAGCAGTACTTC. This rearrangement joins TRBV28 to TRBJ2-7, with unresolved D. Deletions cut 1 base from V and 2 bases from J, with 9 bases between. The CDR3 length is 14 residues. Per the germline V gene, CDR1 is MDHEN and CDR2 is SYDVKM. Full variable domain (outside the CDR3, taken from reference TRBV28 and TRBJ2-7): DVKVTQSSRYLVKRTGEKVFLECVQDMDHENMFWYRQDPGLGLRLIYFSYDVKMKEKGDIPEGYSVSREKKERFSLILESASTNQTSMYLCASSLLGITYEQYFGPGTRLTVT.